Listed below are T cell receptor beta chains from one sample, sequenced in a study of cytomegalovirus exposure and HLA in healthy donors. Data came from immunoSEQ multiplex PCR; TCRdb stores just in-frame clones and leaves some out. The sample carries 100,000 to 150,000 clones, approximately 10% recorded once. Sequenced material: PBMCs. Receptor source: a young woman in good health and CMV-seropositive. Both conserved end residues are part of each CDR3. A D gene is named only where the DNA matches it firmly. Not every row has a clone size; where given, it reads once, few, many or a size class.

V gene	D gene	clone size	J gene	CDR3 protein	CDR3 DNA
TRBV18	-	-	TRBJ2-5	CASSPDLGPKETQYF	TGTGCCAGCTCACCGGATCTGGGCCCAAAAGAGACCCAGTACTTC
TRBV6-5	-	-	TRBJ2-3	CASSPMAGRTDTQYF	TGTGCCAGCAGCCCCATGGCGGGGCGCACAGATACGCAGTATTTT
TRBV7-8	-	-	TRBJ2-1	CASSLGPAVGYEQFF	TGTGCCAGCAGCTTGGGGCCGGCGGTCGGATACGAGCAGTTCTTC
TRBV7-3	-	-	TRBJ2-1	CASSLNLRSYNEQFF	TGTGCCAGCAGCTTAAATCTCCGGTCCTACAATGAGCAGTTCTTC
TRBV29-1	-	-	TRBJ1-6	CSVVPGDGSPLHF	TGCAGCGTTGTTCCGGGTGACGGTTCACCCCTCCACTTT
TRBV9	-	few	TRBJ2-5	CASSYLTGYQETQYF	TGTGCCAGCAGCTACCTGACAGGTTACCAAGAGACCCAGTACTTC
TRBV2	-	few	TRBJ1-4	CASTTELNEKLFF	TGTGCCAGCACGACAGAACTCAATGAAAAACTGTTTTTT
TRBV5-1	-	-	TRBJ1-1	CASSFSASGNTEAFF	TGCGCCAGCAGCTTCAGTGCTTCGGGGAACACTGAAGCTTTCTTT
TRBV20-1	-	-	TRBJ1-1	CSVIDTEAFF	TGCAGTGTAATCGACACTGAAGCTTTCTTT
TRBV7-8	TRBD1	-	TRBJ2-7	CASSLIPGQGQYEQYF	TGTGCCAGCAGCTTAATACCGGGACAGGGGCAATACGAGCAGTACTTC
TRBV28	-	few	TRBJ1-2	CASSIRNYGYTF	TGTGCCAGCAGTATCCGTAACTATGGCTACACCTTC
TRBV28	TRBD1	-	TRBJ1-2	CASSFGTGGDTVYGYTF	TGTGCCAGCAGTTTCGGGACAGGGGGCGACACGGTCTATGGCTACACCTTC
TRBV5-4	-	-	TRBJ1-4	CASSLLSSVQGGEKLFF	TGTGCCAGCAGCTTGCTTTCCTCGGTGCAGGGTGGGGAAAAACTGTTTTTT
TRBV6-5	TRBD1	few	TRBJ1-1	CATKTGGGTEAFF	TGTGCCACCAAGACAGGGGGTGGAACTGAAGCTTTCTTT
TRBV15	-	few	TRBJ2-2	CATSRDTSGELFF	TGTGCCACCAGCAGAGATACATCCGGGGAGCTGTTTTTT
TRBV7-9	-	few	TRBJ2-3	CASSLQGDTQYF	TGTGCCAGCAGCCTCCAGGGGGATACGCAGTATTTT
TRBV6-1	TRBD1	few	TRBJ1-3	CASNTGTGRNTIYF	TGTGCCAGTAATACCGGGACAGGTAGAAACACCATATATTTT
TRBV6-5	TRBD1	few	TRBJ1-1	CASSYFGTGDTEAFF	TGTGCCAGCAGTTACTTTGGGACAGGGGACACTGAAGCTTTCTTT
TRBV2	-	few	TRBJ2-5	CASSVSTETQYF	TGTGCCAGCAGTGTCTCGACTGAGACCCAGTACTTC
TRBV30	TRBD2	-	TRBJ2-3	CALLSGRAGDTQYF	TGTGCCTTGCTAAGCGGGAGGGCCGGAGATACGCAGTATTTT
TRBV29-1	-	few	TRBJ2-3	CSGESGLLDTQYF	TGCAGCGGAGAAAGCGGACTTTTAGATACGCAGTATTTT
TRBV7-2	-	few	TRBJ2-1	CASSQLDLREWYNEQFF	TGTGCCAGCAGCCAGTTAGATCTGCGGGAATGGTACAATGAGCAGTTCTTC
TRBV27	TRBD2	-	TRBJ2-1	CASSLSSSGNSYNEQFF	TGTGCCAGCAGTTTATCCTCTAGCGGGAACTCCTACAATGAGCAGTTCTTC
TRBV30	-	-	TRBJ1-5	CAWSQAIYQPQHF	TGTGCCTGGAGTCAAGCAATTTATCAGCCCCAGCATTTT
TRBV18	TRBD1	few	TRBJ1-1	CASSQGDTETFF	TGTGCCAGTTCCCAGGGGGACACTGAAACTTTCTTT
TRBV19	-	-	TRBJ1-4	CASSSGVTNEKLFF	TGTGCCAGTAGTTCAGGGGTAACTAATGAAAAACTGTTTTTT
TRBV7-3	-	few	TRBJ2-2	CASSLDNLNTGELFF	TGTGCCAGCAGCTTAGACAATTTGAACACCGGGGAGCTGTTTTTT
TRBV6-1	-	few	TRBJ1-4	CASSAGPNEKLFF	TGTGCCAGCAGCGCAGGGCCTAATGAAAAACTGTTTTTT
TRBV30	-	few	TRBJ2-5	CAWSEGGGIQETQYF	TGTGCCTGGAGTGAGGGGGGGGGAATTCAAGAGACCCAGTACTTC
TRBV11-2	TRBD1	-	TRBJ1-4	CASSARADRTEKLFF	TGTGCCAGCAGTGCTAGAGCGGACAGGACCGAAAAACTGTTTTTT
TRBV4-2	-	-	TRBJ2-7	CASSQEGSYSYEQYF	TGTGCCAGCAGCCAAGAGGGCTCTTACTCCTACGAGCAGTACTTC
TRBV7-7	TRBD2	few	TRBJ2-3	CASSVGLAGAGDTQYF	TGTGCTAGCAGCGTGGGACTAGCGGGAGCGGGAGATACGCAGTATTTT
TRBV5-4	-	few	TRBJ1-2	CASSLNTGYGYTF	TGTGCCAGCAGCTTGAATACAGGCTATGGCTACACCTTC
TRBV30	TRBD2	-	TRBJ2-1	CAWSAGLAGPRGEQFF	TGTGCCTGGAGCGCAGGACTAGCAGGGCCCCGCGGTGAGCAGTTCTTC
TRBV21-1	-	-	TRBJ1-2	CASSKAPGTGFYGYTF	TGTGCCAGCAGCAAAGCGCCTGGTACAGGCTTCTATGGCTACACCTTC
TRBV5-1	TRBD1	few	TRBJ1-2	CASSHGTGEGYTF	TGCGCCAGCAGCCACGGGACAGGGGAAGGCTACACCTTC
TRBV4-1	-	few	TRBJ2-7	CASRWDPNREEQYF	TGCGCCAGCAGATGGGACCCCAACCGGGAGGAGCAGTACTTC
TRBV7-3	TRBD2	-	TRBJ2-5	CASSLRGAGARETQYF	TGTGCCAGCAGCTTACGTGGAGCGGGAGCTCGGGAGACCCAGTACTTC
TRBV9	-	few	TRBJ2-4	CASSAGGTEAKNIQYF	TGTGCCAGCAGCGCAGGCGGGACAGAAGCCAAAAACATTCAGTACTTC
TRBV5-4	TRBD2	few	TRBJ2-1	CASSKGLAGENEQFF	TGTGCCAGCAGCAAGGGACTAGCGGGAGAAAATGAACAGTTCTTC
TRBV7-3	-	-	TRBJ2-3	CASSFSSAPDTQYF	TGTGCCAGCAGCTTTAGCTCCGCCCCAGATACGCAGTATTTT
TRBV25-1	-	few	TRBJ2-7	CASSESRVGQYF	TGTGCCAGCAGTGAATCTCGGGTCGGGCAGTACTTC
TRBV5-1	-	few	TRBJ2-7	CASRFGTPGSEQYF	TGCGCCAGCAGGTTCGGGACTCCAGGTTCCGAGCAGTACTTC
TRBV7-9	-	few	TRBJ1-1	CASSLLRTEAFF	TGTGCCAGCAGCTTGTTGAGGACTGAAGCTTTCTTT
TRBV5-1	-	few	TRBJ2-2	CASSFQGHNGELFF	TGCGCCAGCAGCTTTCAAGGACACAACGGGGAGCTGTTTTTT
TRBV30	-	few	TRBJ1-2	CAWSVQDSYGYTF	TGTGCCTGGAGTGTACAGGATTCCTACGGCTACACCTTC
TRBV30	TRBD1	few	TRBJ2-2	CAWTTYTGTANTGELFF	TGTGCCTGGACGACGTATACCGGGACAGCGAACACCGGGGAGCTGTTTTTT
TRBV15	-	few	TRBJ2-2	CATSREQQELTRELFF	TGTGCCACCAGCAGAGAACAACAGGAGCTCACCCGGGAGCTGTTTTTT
TRBV25-1	-	-	TRBJ2-2	CASSEELPYTGELFF	TGTGCCAGCAGTGAAGAGTTACCCTACACCGGGGAGCTGTTTTTT
TRBV11-2	TRBD1	few	TRBJ2-7	CASSFGTGGTYEQYF	TGTGCCAGCAGCTTTGGGACAGGGGGCACCTACGAGCAGTACTTC
TRBV19	TRBD1	-	TRBJ2-2	CASSWTGGTGELFF	TGTGCCAGTAGTTGGACAGGAGGTACCGGGGAGCTGTTTTTT
TRBV29-1	TRBD2	-	TRBJ2-1	CSVGAGVGNEQFF	TGCAGCGTTGGAGCGGGAGTTGGGAATGAGCAGTTCTTC
TRBV30	-	-	TRBJ1-4	CAWTYSATNEKLFF	TGTGCCTGGACATACAGTGCAACTAATGAAAAACTGTTTTTT